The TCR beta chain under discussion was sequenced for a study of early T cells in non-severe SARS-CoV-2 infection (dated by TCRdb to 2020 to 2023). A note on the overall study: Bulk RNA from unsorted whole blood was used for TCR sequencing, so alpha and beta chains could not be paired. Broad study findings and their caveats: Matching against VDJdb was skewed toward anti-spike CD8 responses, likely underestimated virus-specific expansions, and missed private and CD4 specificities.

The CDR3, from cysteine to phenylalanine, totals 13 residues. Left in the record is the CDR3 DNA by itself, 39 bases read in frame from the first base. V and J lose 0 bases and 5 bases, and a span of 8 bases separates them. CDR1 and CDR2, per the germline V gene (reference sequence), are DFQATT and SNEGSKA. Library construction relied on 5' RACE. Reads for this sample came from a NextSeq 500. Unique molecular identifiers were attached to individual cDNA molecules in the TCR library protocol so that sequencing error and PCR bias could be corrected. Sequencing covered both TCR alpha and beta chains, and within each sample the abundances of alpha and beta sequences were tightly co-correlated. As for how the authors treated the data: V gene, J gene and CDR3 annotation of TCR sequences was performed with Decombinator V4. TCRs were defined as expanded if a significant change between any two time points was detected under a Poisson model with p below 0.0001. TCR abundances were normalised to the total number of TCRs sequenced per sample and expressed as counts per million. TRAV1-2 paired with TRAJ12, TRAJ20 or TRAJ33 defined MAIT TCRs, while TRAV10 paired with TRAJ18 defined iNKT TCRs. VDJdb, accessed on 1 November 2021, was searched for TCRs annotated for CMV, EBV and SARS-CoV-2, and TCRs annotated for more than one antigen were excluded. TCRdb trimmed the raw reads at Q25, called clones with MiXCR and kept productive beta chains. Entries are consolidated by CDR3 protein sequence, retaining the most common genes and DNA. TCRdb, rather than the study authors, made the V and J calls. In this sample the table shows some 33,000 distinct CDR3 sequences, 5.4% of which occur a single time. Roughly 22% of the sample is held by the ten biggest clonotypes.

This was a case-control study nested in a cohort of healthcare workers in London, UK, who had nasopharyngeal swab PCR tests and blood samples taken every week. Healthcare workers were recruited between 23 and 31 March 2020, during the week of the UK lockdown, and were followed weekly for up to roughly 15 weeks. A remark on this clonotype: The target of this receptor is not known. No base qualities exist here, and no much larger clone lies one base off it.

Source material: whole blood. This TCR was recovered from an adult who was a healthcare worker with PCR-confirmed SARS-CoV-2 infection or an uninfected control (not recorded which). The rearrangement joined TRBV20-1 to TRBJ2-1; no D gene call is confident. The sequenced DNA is TGCAGTGCTAGAGATAACATCCACAATGAGCAGTTCTTC. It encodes CSARDNIHNEQFF.